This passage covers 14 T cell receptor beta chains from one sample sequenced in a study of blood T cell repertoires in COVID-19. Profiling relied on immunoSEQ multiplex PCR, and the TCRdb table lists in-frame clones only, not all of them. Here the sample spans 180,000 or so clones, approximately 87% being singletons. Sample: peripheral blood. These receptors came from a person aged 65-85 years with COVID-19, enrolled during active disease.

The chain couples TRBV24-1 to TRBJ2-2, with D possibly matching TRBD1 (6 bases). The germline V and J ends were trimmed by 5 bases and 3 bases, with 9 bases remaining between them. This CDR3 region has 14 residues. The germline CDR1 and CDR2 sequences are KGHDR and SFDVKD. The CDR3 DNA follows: TGTGCCACCAGTGGAGGGGGATACACCGGGGAGCTGTTTTTT. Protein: CATSGGGYTGELFF.

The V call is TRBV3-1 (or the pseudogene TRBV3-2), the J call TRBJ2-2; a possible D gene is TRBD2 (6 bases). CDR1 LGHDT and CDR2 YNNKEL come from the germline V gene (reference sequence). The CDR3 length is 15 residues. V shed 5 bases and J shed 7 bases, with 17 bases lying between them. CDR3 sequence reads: CASSYGGVDVGELFF. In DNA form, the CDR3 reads TGTGCCAGCAGCTATGGCGGGGTTGATGTCGGGGAGCTGTTTTTT.

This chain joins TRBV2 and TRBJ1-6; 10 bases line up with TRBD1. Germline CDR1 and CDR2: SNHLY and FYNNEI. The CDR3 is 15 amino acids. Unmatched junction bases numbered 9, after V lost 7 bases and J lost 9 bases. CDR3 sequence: CASIRDRGRVSPLHF. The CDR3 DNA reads TGTGCCAGCATCCGGGACAGGGGTAGAGTTTCACCCCTCCACTTT.

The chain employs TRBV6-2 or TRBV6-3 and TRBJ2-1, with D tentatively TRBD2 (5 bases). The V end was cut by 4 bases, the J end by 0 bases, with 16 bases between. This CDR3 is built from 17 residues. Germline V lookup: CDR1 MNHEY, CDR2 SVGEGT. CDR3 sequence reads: CASSSGWLAHSYNEQFF. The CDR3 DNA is TGTGCCAGCAGTTCGGGCTGGCTAGCCCACTCCTACAATGAGCAGTTCTTC.

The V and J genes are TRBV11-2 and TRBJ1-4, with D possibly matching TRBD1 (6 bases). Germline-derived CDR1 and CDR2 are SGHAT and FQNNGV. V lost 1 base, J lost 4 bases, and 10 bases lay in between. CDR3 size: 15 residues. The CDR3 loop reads CASSLGTAFNEKLFF. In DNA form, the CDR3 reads TGTGCCAGCAGCTTAGGGACAGCTTTTAATGAAAAACTGTTTTTT.

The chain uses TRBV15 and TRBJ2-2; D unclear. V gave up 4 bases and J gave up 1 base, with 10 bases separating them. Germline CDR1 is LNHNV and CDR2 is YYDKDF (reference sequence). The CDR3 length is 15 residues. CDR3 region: CATSTVRMNTGELFF. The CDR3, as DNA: TGTGCCACCAGCACGGTGCGGATGAACACCGGGGAGCTGTTTTTT.

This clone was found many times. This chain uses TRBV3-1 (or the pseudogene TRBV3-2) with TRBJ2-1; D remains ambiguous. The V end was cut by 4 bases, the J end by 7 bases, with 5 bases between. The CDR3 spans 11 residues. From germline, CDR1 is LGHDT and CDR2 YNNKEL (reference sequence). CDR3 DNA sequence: TGTGCCAGCAGCCTGGAGAATGAGCAGTTCTTC. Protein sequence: CASSLENEQFF.

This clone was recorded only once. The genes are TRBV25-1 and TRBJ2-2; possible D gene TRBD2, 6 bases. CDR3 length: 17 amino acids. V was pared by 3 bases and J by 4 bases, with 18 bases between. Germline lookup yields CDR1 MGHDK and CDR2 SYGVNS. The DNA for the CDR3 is TGTGCCAGCAGTGATTCTCTAGCGATCGGGAGCACCGGGGAGCTGTTTTTT. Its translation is CASSDSLAIGSTGELFF.

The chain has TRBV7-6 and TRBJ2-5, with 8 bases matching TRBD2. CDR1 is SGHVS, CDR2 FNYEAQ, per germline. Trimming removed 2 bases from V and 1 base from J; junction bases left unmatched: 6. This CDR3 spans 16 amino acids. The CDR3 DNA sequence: TGTGCCAGCAGCTTATCCCCGGGGGGGATCCAAGAGACCCAGTACTTC. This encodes CASSLSPGGIQETQYF.

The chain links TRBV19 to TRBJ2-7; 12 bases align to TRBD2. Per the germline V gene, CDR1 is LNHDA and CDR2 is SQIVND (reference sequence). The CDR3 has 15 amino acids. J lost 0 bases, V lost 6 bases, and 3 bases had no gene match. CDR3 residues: CASRKGLAGSYEQYF. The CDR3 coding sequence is TGTGCCAGTAGGAAGGGACTAGCGGGCTCCTACGAGCAGTACTTC.

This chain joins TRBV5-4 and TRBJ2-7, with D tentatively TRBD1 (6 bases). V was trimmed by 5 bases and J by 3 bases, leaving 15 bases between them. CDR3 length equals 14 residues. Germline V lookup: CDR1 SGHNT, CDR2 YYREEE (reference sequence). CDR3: CASRDSMNHYEQYF. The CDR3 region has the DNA TGTGCCAGCAGGGACAGCATGAATCACTACGAGCAGTACTTC.

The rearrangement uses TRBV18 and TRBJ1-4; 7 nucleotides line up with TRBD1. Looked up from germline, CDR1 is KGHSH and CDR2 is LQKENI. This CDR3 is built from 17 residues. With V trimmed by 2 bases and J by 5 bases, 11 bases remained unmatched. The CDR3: CASSPRAGGGENEKLFF. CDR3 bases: TGTGCCAGCTCACCAAGGGCAGGGGGAGGTGAGAATGAAAAACTGTTTTTT.

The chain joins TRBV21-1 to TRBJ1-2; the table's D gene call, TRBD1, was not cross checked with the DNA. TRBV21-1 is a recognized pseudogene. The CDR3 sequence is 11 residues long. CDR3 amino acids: CASRYSYGYTF. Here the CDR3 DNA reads TGTGCCAGCAGATACAGTTATGGCTACACCTTC.

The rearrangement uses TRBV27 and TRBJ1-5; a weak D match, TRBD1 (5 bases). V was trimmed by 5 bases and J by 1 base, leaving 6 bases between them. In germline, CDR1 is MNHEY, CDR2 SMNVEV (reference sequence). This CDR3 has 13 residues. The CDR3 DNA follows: TGTGCCAGCAGTAGGGGAAGCAATCAGCCCCAGCATTTT. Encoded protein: CASSRGSNQPQHF.